This T cell receptor beta chain was identified during a study of T cell repertoires in cytomegalovirus infection. Overall study: CMV infection together with matching HLA type was indicated by public TCR beta signatures.

This clonotype was detected ten times or more. Its cognate antigen is unknown. General observations from the study: HLA-C-restricted, CMV-specific TCR beta clonotypes were dominant ex vivo.

TCRdb called the reads again in MiXCR, with one record for every CDR3 protein. The table lists about 440,000 distinct CDR3 sequences, about 33% of them singletons. V dropped 7 bases and J dropped 9 bases, with 13 bases sitting between them. This CDR3 comprises 13 residues. The germline V gene has CDR1 SGHTA and CDR2 FQGNSA. Sequenced material: PBMCs. The receptor was isolated from a human donor in good health (CMV status not recorded). Some clones in this sample may be carry-over from other donors' samples. The genes are TRBV7-2 and TRBJ1-6, with a possible D match to TRBD1 (5 bases). CDR3 loop: CASIRQGSSPLHF. In nucleotides, the CDR3 is TGTGCCAGCATTAGGCAGGGAAGTTCACCCCTCCACTTT.